Described below is a single TCR beta chain sequence and its context. What antigen it recognizes has not been identified. The sample holds no much larger clone one base away, and base qualities are not on file. Per the germline V gene, KGHSH is the CDR1 and LQKENI is the CDR2. The CDR3 numbers 17 residues from cysteine through phenylalanine. Solely the CDR3 DNA is kept, with 51 bases framed from the first base. V loses 11 bases at its end and J loses 0 bases; junction bases beyond the gene matches: 11. The sample comes from a study of cytomegalovirus exposure and HLA in healthy donors (dated by TCRdb to about 2017). Describing the broader study: In an earlier analysis of some 550 of the donors, under 300 Gb of sequence data and 117 million unique TCR beta sequences from roughly 200 million T cells were reported. The study combined high-throughput TCR immunosequencing, statistical association of individual TCRs with disease status, and machine learning to predict cytomegalovirus infection status. An earlier analysis of several hundred of the donors used high-throughput TCR beta sequencing to judge whether each TCR beta V gene segment behaved as functional or pseudogenic. Among 300 to 450 genotyped donors of the cohort, an average of roughly 240,000 unique TCR beta nucleotide sequences were sequenced per donor, roughly a sixth of them non-productive. In the later analysis, no new phenotypic data were used to find candidate immune exposures; instead, reliance was placed on TCR beta sequences and their occurrence across donors. The genetic ancestry cluster associated with self-reported Caucasian donors included about four fifths of the roughly 400 genotyped donors. Class I and class II HLA loci were covered by the typing at four-digit resolution. A separate validation cohort of about 110 different subjects was used in addition to the approximately 700-subject first cohort. Genome-wide SNP genotypes for about three fifths of the 666 donors were used in a later genetic analysis, which treated that subset as a discovery cohort. The study was designed to test whether signatures of past pathogen exposure could be identified by cataloging public T cell receptors. The number of typed donors differed by locus: roughly 629-640 for A, B, C, DRB1 and DQB1; some 500 for DQA1; approximately 610 for DPA1; and roughly 450 for DPB1. Donor age, sex, ethnicity and CMV serostatus were collected together with the repertoire data. Roughly 5 DR-DQ haplotypes were handled as single units for association and clustering, since linkage in the cohort was strong. In a later analysis, previously published TCR beta repertoires from 550 to 700 donors were re-analyzed and high-resolution HLA genotyping was added so that TCR occurrence patterns could be studied. An early release covering more than 500 HLA-typed donors comprised approximately 290 gigabases of sequencing data and about 90 million unique TCR sequences. The T cell repertoires of 666 subjects were profiled by immunosequencing and related to cytomegalovirus serostatus. Every repertoire in the discovery cohort had been generated on one and the same sequencing platform. Beyond this particular receptor, the publication reports: Most TCR sequences were observed very rarely across donors, whereas some public TCRs were present in many individuals. HLA typing was unavailable for some donors at each locus, so association tests used only the typed subset. In a later analysis, HLA-associated TCR beta chains showed more clonal expansion and lower generation probabilities than non-associated chains that were equally common. At a false discovery rate of 0.05, a later analysis linked around 17,000 TCR beta sequences to specific HLA alleles. A group of highly shared sequence variants was considered likely to be a technical artifact of the sequencing pipeline. Most CMV-associated TCR beta chains appeared to be HLA-restricted in a later analysis, and the HLA associations seemed to be driven largely by CMV exposure. In a later analysis, TCR association rates were found to vary across HLA loci, with the most associated TCRs seen for DRB1 alleles and the fewest for HLA-C alleles. A further reported finding was that TCR beta sequences accurately predicted the HLA-A and HLA-B alleles for most subjects in the first cohort. The earlier analysis of approximately 560 of the donors excluded roughly 17 rarely observed V segments, including chromosome 9 orphons, because counts were too low. Assigning TCR associations to individual alleles was difficult when HLA alleles, especially DR and DQ, strongly co-occurred. The classifier was reported to diagnose cytomegalovirus status with high specificity and sensitivity in both the original cohort and the validation cohort. An earlier analysis of approximately 590 of the donors showed that most TCR beta V segments appeared in productive rearrangements either about 90% or about 30% of the time, which broadly matched IMGT annotations. In a later genetic analysis, a missense DCLRE1C variant was associated with V-gene and J-gene trimming of TCR beta chains, and the association was replicated in an independent cohort. This cohort had only TCR beta chains sequenced, and the lack of alpha or paired-chain data limited which features could be detected. In a later analysis, several top co-occurrence clusters were reported to appear linked to parvovirus B19, influenza, CMV and Epstein-Barr virus. Immune exposure information for the cohort was limited to CMV serostatus. A later genetic analysis reported fewer N-insertions in productive TCRs among donors in an Asian-associated ancestry cluster than the 666-donor mean. Sequencing depth was assumed to be roughly uniform across donors in the presence/absence analyses, though that assumption may not hold. Correlated functional status among segregating V segments might reflect linkage disequilibrium, but an unknown experimental factor could not be ruled out. A few of the identified cytomegalovirus-associated TCR beta chains were confirmed in vitro to be specific for cytomegalovirus antigens. Because the 87-base-pair reads could not distinguish some IMGT-functional V segments, including TRBV6-2 and TRBV6-3, those segments were excluded. According to the authors, the approach could potentially be generalized to other disease states and immunological phenotypes. The study listed 170 or so TCR beta chains as associated with cytomegalovirus.

The method was the immunoSEQ multiplex PCR assay. For the multiplex PCR, a mixture combining 60 forward primers for TCR Vbeta segments and 13 reverse primers for TCR Jbeta segments was used. The CDR3 region of rearranged TCR beta genes was amplified from genomic DNA by a multiplex PCR assay. Amplified TCR beta libraries were sequenced as 87-base-pair reads on the Illumina HiSeq System. In the paper's pipeline: Across the 640 or so repertoires, a later analysis counted 60 million to 90 million unique TCR beta chains, some 11 million of which were shared by at least two donors. To remove PCR and sequencing errors, raw reads were error-corrected and collapsed into unique sequences using a nearest-neighbor algorithm that merged closely related sequences. To assign V, D and J gene segments, CDR3 sequences were aligned to IMGT reference sequences. For a sequence to be retained, a match of at least six nucleotides was required to both a V gene segment and a J gene segment. A rearrangement was called productive if the CDR3 had no stop codons and remained in frame with V and J, and every other rearrangement was called non-productive. Following IMGT convention, CDR3 was defined as the stretch from the second conserved V-encoded cysteine to the conserved J-encoded phenylalanine. The earlier analysis of roughly 590 of the donors excluded any sequence lacking an unambiguous match to a single V gene segment. An earlier analysis of some 610 of the donors called V segments functional above 56.7% productive rearrangements and segregating when the between-donor standard deviation exceeded 5%. A statistical classification framework was developed to diagnose cytomegalovirus status using the catalog of TCR beta chain sequences. V and J gene assignment, in a later analysis, came from comparing TCR nucleotide sequences with IMGT/GENE-DB human TR gene sequences. The TCRdist pipeline was used in a later analysis to assign CDR3 sequences and most-parsimonious VDJ recombination scenarios. A later analysis defined each TCR beta chain by its CDR3 amino acid sequence plus V-gene family, and excluded reads lacking a unique V-gene family. In a later analysis, nearly 600 highly shared, low-generation-probability nucleotide sequences were removed to address suspected cross-contamination and a sequencing artifact. A later analysis calculated a clonal expansion index for each public chain from normalized within-repertoire ranks of inferred template counts. Generation probabilities in a later analysis came from a VDJ recombination model fitted to out-of-frame rearrangements, and those results were checked against IGoR. Hypergeometric tests were used in a later analysis to score TCR-TCR, TCR-HLA and TCR-CMV co-occurrence, with a repertoire-size bias correction applied to the TCR pairs. To estimate false discovery rates, a later analysis permuted the HLA or CMV assignments 20 times. In a later analysis, co-occurring TCRs were grouped using DBSCAN, with TCRdist sequence similarity added in when clustering inside HLA-allele-positive subsets. Repertoires with fewer than 30,000 or more than 120,000 public chains were left out of co-occurrence clustering, as were about five repertoires with anomalous nucleotide sharing. TCRdb mirrors the immuneACCESS table, restricted to in-frame sequences. Some clones are absent from its copies; in checked studies, under half trace to an unresolved V gene, and the reason for the others is unknown. V and J calls and clone size follow that table, whereas D and trimming were derived from the DNA. Here the sample has 100,000 to 150,000 clones; around three quarters occur a single time. The ten most abundant clones make up 2.7% of the sample.

In total, 630 or so healthy bone marrow donors made up the cohort. Cohort members were all nominally healthy when sampled, although unrecorded immune exposures were likely present. The donor tested CMV seropositive, placing the donor among the approximately 290 seropositive members of the cohort. Each donor provided a peripheral blood sample, and peripheral blood mononuclear cells were used for TCR beta sequencing. The Qiagen DNeasy Blood Extraction Kit was used to extract genomic DNA from the blood cell samples. The sequenced material came from PBMCs. Rearrangement joined TRBV18 to TRBJ2-6, with 9 central nucleotides matching TRBD1. This receptor was obtained from a woman aged 35 to 49 in good health and CMV-seropositive. This receptor has the CDR3 CAGQTGTGRSGANVLTF. The nucleotides read TGTGCCGGCCAGACAGGGACAGGGCGCTCTGGGGCCAACGTCCTGACTTTC.